The 26 T cell receptor beta chains below were found in one sample sequenced in a study of blood T cell repertoires in COVID-19. Here immunoSEQ multiplex PCR was the method, and the copy in TCRdb shows in-frame clones only, minus some. The data hold about 99,000 clones, with about 85% observed a single time. The sample taken for sequencing was peripheral blood. The receptors shown here come from a man aged 50 or older in a cohort sampled during active COVID-19.

This chain connects TRBV10-3 to TRBJ2-7; D perhaps matches TRBD2 (5 bases). With 5 bases removed from V and 7 bases from J, the gap between germline ends came to 12 bases. CDR3 length: 12 amino acids. The germline V gene has CDR1 ENHRY and CDR2 SYGVKD. The CDR3 DNA follows: TGTGCCATCAGTCAGGACTTTAGGGAGCAGTACTTC. It codes for CAISQDFREQYF.

The V gene is TRBV7-6, the J gene TRBJ2-3; tentatively, D is TRBD2 (7 bases). V was cut by 1 base and J by 5 bases, with 13 bases left in between. The CDR3 covers 15 residues. The V gene's germline CDR1 is SGHVS and CDR2 FNYEAQ. The CDR3 loop reads CASSLDGGQGDTQYF. For the CDR3, the DNA is TGTGCCAGCAGCTTAGACGGGGGGCAGGGAGATACGCAGTATTTT.

The V and J genes are TRBV5-1 and TRBJ2-7; 12 bases agree with TRBD2. In germline, CDR1 is SGHRS, CDR2 YFSETQ. This CDR3 spans 18 amino acids. With V trimmed by 5 bases and J by 3 bases, 15 bases remained unmatched. In DNA, the CDR3 is TGCGCCAGCAGACCCTATCTAGCGGGGGGGCCGAACTTCTACGAGCAGTACTTC. Its protein product is CASRPYLAGGPNFYEQYF.

Points on this clone: The same CDR3 can be traced to other DNA sequences in this sample. The V and J genes are TRBV21-1 and TRBJ2-2; TRBD2 is the table's D call, not checked against the DNA. TRBV21-1 has pseudogene status. The CDR3 is 20 amino acids. In DNA, the CDR3 is TGTGCCAGCAGCAAAGGGCCCGCGGGGGGGCGGGCGTTAGGCACCGGGGAGCTGTTTTTT. Its protein product is CASSKGPAGGRALGTGELFF.

This clone is a singleton in its sample. The chain joins TRBV4-2 to TRBJ2-3, with TRBD2 matching over 8 bases. The CDR3 has 16 residues. Germline V gene lookup returns CDR1 LGHNA and CDR2 YNFKEQ. The V gene end was trimmed by 0 bases and the J gene end by 1 base; junction bases not matched to a gene: 3. The CDR3 region is CASSQEWRGGTDTQYF. CDR3 in DNA: TGTGCCAGCAGCCAAGAATGGCGGGGGGGCACAGATACGCAGTATTTT.

Only a few counts were recorded for this clone. The chain has TRBV27 and TRBJ1-1, with a possible D match to TRBD1 (6 bases). V shed 4 bases and J shed 4 bases, with 10 bases lying between them. The germline CDR1 and CDR2 sequences are MNHEY and SMNVEV (reference sequence). The CDR3 extends over 13 amino acids. In nucleotides, the CDR3 is TGTGCCAGCAGTTCACAGGGACGCACTGAAGCTTTCTTT. As protein: CASSSQGRTEAFF.

Here the CDR3 DNA reads TGTGCCAGCAGCGCGAGGAGATCTGGAAACACCATATATTTT. It yields the protein CASSARRSGNTIYF. The chain employs TRBV9 and TRBJ1-3; D call uncertain. CDR1 is SGDLS and CDR2 is YYNGEE in the germline V gene. V gave up 3 bases and J gave up 1 base, with 8 bases separating them. The CDR3 consists of 14 residues. Based on the CDR3 plus reference TRBV9 and TRBJ1-3, the full variable domain is DSGVTQTPKHLITATGQRVTLRCSPRSGDLSVYWYQQSLDQGLQFLIQYYNGEERAKGNILERFSAQQFPDLHSELNLSSLELGDSALYFCASSARRSGNTIYFGEGSWLTVV.

This chain's CDR3 is CASSRTTRQGGTEAFF. The CDR3 DNA reads as TGTGCCAGCAGCCGCACCACTAGACAGGGAGGCACTGAAGCTTTCTTT. The chain has TRBV3-1 (or the pseudogene TRBV3-2) and TRBJ1-1; 7 bases agree with TRBD1. Germline V CDR1 and CDR2: LGHDT, YNNKEL (reference sequence). Germline trimming cut 4 bases from V and 4 bases from J; bases unmatched to any gene: 12. This CDR3 is built from 16 residues.

V usage is TRBV5-1 and J usage is TRBJ1-1, with 7 bases identical to TRBD1. Trimming took 3 bases from V and 6 from J; bases not matched to a gene: 11. This CDR3 region has 15 residues. Germline V gene data show CDR1 as SGHRS and CDR2 as YFSETQ. The CDR3 is CASSSRQGSNAEAFF. For the CDR3, the DNA is TGCGCCAGCAGCTCGAGACAGGGAAGCAACGCTGAAGCTTTCTTT.

The chain recombines TRBV3-1 (or the pseudogene TRBV3-2) with TRBJ1-1; D is uncertain. Germline CDR1 and CDR2: LGHDT and YNNKEL (reference sequence). V lost 6 bases and J 6 bases, leaving 17 bases between the germline ends. CDR3 length equals 14 residues. The DNA of the CDR3 is TGTGCCAGCAGTCCAAGATCTGGAGGATCTGAAGCTTTCTTT. Amino acid sequence: CASSPRSGGSEAFF.

With respect to this clone: Distinct nucleotide sequences in the sample also encode this CDR3. The J gene is TRBJ2-7, the V gene TRBV1; the table's D call, TRBD1, has no DNA check behind it. TRBV1 is reported as a pseudogene. This CDR3 region has 15 residues. The CDR3 DNA is TGCACCAGCAGCCATGCTAACAGGGGTCGGTACGAGCAGTACGTC. Translating gives CTSSHANRGRYEQYV.

The chain employs TRBV5-8 and TRBJ2-3; D is unresolved. Trimming removed 0 bases from V and 8 bases from J, with 10 bases in between. This CDR3 spans 13 amino acids. Germline CDR1 and CDR2: SGHTS and YDEGEE. The CDR3 loop reads CASSLGLEVTQYF. For the CDR3, the DNA is TGTGCCAGCAGCTTGGGATTAGAGGTTACGCAGTATTTT.

This clone was seen only once. The chain uses TRBV21-1 and TRBJ1-5. TRBV21-1 is a pseudogene segment. There are 15 residues in the CDR3. The CDR3 coding sequence is TGTGCCAGCAGCCCAGAGGGACGGGGAGGCAGGCCCCAGCATTTT. Protein product: CASSPEGRGGRPQHF.

The chain employs TRBV11-3 and TRBJ2-7; no clear D. This CDR3 is 14 amino acids long. The V and J ends lost 1 base and 7 bases respectively, with 14 bases between them. Germline CDR1 and CDR2: SGHNT and YENEEA. CDR3 loop: CASSLGTDPREQYF. DNA of the CDR3: TGTGCCAGCAGCTTAGGCACCGATCCCCGGGAGCAGTACTTC.

This chain joins TRBV7-3 and TRBJ2-5; 7 nucleotides line up with TRBD2. The CDR3 covers 16 residues. Germline V gene data show CDR1 as SGHTA and CDR2 as FQGTGA. V lost 2 bases to trimming and J lost 1 base; unmatched junction nucleotides: 7. For the CDR3, the DNA is TGTGCCAGCAGCTTATCCCCGGGCGGGGGCCAAGAGACCCAGTACTTC. Its protein product is CASSLSPGGGQETQYF. The variable domain in full, completed from reference TRBV7-3 and TRBJ2-5, reads GAGVSQTPSNKVTEKGKYVELRCDPISGHTALYWYRQSLGQGPEFLIYFQGTGAADDSGLPNDRFFAVRPEGSVSTLKIQRTERGDSAVYLCASSLSPGGGQETQYFGPGTRLLVL.

A single count supports this clone. The V and J genes are TRBV7-9 and TRBJ1-4; D is perhaps TRBD1 (5 bases). Trimming pared 5 bases from V and 4 bases from J, leaving 11 bases between. Germline V gene data show CDR1 as SEHNR and CDR2 as FQNEAQ (reference sequence). This CDR3 contains 14 residues. CDR3 coding DNA: TGTGCCAGCAGCCGGGGGACCGGTAATGAAAAACTGTTTTTT. It encodes CASSRGTGNEKLFF.

Note on this clone: Compared with germline, one end of the junction differs, possibly owing to a read error. This chain links TRBV7-7 with TRBJ2-3, with D maybe TRBD2 (6 bases). The CDR3 covers 15 residues. Germline values: CDR1 SSHAT, CDR2 FNYEAQ (reference sequence). The CDR3 is CASSLTAGQRDTQYF. In DNA, the CDR3 is TGTGCTAGCAGCTTAACCGCGGGGCAAAGAGATACGCAGTATTTT. The entire variable domain, with the rest obtained from reference TRBV7-7 and TRBJ2-3, is as follows: GAGVSQSPRYKVTKRGQDVTLRCDPISSHATLYWYQQALGQGPEFLTYFNYEAQPDKSGLPSDRFSAERPEGSISTLTIQRTEQRDSAMYRCASSLTAGQRDTQYFGPGTRLTVL.

The gene calls are TRBV28 and TRBJ1-6, with D tentatively TRBD1 (5 bases). V shed 7 bases and J shed 9 bases, with 16 bases lying between them. CDR3 length: 14 residues. Germline CDR1 reads MDHEN; CDR2 reads SYDVKM. The CDR3 loop reads CASTSGGKGSPLHF. Here the CDR3 DNA reads TGTGCCAGCACCTCTGGGGGGAAAGGTTCACCCCTCCACTTT. The entire variable domain, with the rest obtained from reference TRBV28 and TRBJ1-6, is as follows: DVKVTQSSRYLVKRTGEKVFLECVQDMDHENMFWYRQDPGLGLRLIYFSYDVKMKEKGDIPEGYSVSREKKERFSLILESASTNQTSMYLCASTSGGKGSPLHFGNGTRLTVT.

The chain joins TRBV2 to TRBJ2-1, with 9 bases lining up with TRBD2. V lost 8 bases to trimming and J lost 0 bases; unmatched junction nucleotides: 2. The CDR3 consists of 14 residues. Germline CDR1 and CDR2: SNHLY and FYNNEI. The CDR3 loop reads CASQRGASYNEQFF. The CDR3 bases are TGTGCCAGCCAGCGGGGGGCCTCCTACAATGAGCAGTTCTTC.

This clone was observed a few times. The chain links TRBV5-1 to TRBJ2-1; 10 positions agree with TRBD2. This CDR3 spans 15 amino acids. V shed 0 bases and J 8 bases; nucleotides not matched to a gene: 5. The germline gives CDR1 SGHRS, CDR2 YFSETQ. CDR3 in DNA: TGCGCCAGCAGCTTGGGGGCTAGCGGGGGCGATGAGCAGTTCTTC. The encoded protein is CASSLGASGGDEQFF.

The rearrangement links TRBV5-4 to TRBJ2-2; 7 nucleotides agree with TRBD2. The CDR3 covers 14 residues. V dropped 4 bases and J dropped 4; count of bases not matched to a gene: 4. Germline V CDR1 and CDR2: SGHNT, YYREEE (reference sequence). CDR3 amino acids: CASSTGGTTGELFF. The CDR3 bases are TGTGCCAGCAGCACCGGGGGGACCACCGGGGAGCTGTTTTTT.

This chain joins TRBV3-1 (or the pseudogene TRBV3-2) and TRBJ2-1, with 9 bases that match TRBD1. CDR3 length: 16 residues. Germline loops: CDR1 LGHDT, CDR2 YNNKEL (reference sequence). The trim removed 5 bases at V and 4 bases at J, leaving 9 bases unmatched. CDR3 amino acids: CASSNLGQGFYNEQFF. The CDR3 DNA sequence: TGTGCCAGCAGCAACCTTGGACAGGGGTTTTACAATGAGCAGTTCTTC.

The chain joins TRBV2 to TRBJ1-6; D remains ambiguous. The germline V gene has CDR1 SNHLY and CDR2 FYNNEI. The V end lost 7 bases, the J end lost 5 bases, and 9 bases lay between the germline ends. This CDR3 comprises 13 residues. The DNA for the CDR3 is TGTGCCAGCACTGGGCCCAATAATTCACCCCTCCACTTT. Its protein product is CASTGPNNSPLHF.

This chain joins TRBV6-2 or TRBV6-3 and TRBJ2-5; 9 bases agree with TRBD2. This CDR3 is 15 amino acids long. Germline CDR1 reads MNHEY; CDR2 reads SVGEGT. Losses at the gene ends were 2 bases for V and 4 bases for J; bases not matched to a gene: 5. DNA of the CDR3: TGTGCCAGCAGTTACCCAGCGGGGGGCGGAGAGACCCAGTACTTC. This sequence encodes CASSYPAGGGETQYF.

A single count supports this clone. The rearrangement uses TRBV29-1 and TRBJ1-1; 10 bases agree with TRBD1. The CDR3 runs to 10 residues. J gave up 11 bases and V 7 bases, and 4 bases lay outside the gene matches. Germline CDR1 reads SQVTM; CDR2 reads ANQGSEA. DNA of the CDR3: TGCAGCGCCGGACAGGGGGTCGCTTTCTTT. It yields the protein CSAGQGVAFF.

This clone was detected only a few times. The V gene is TRBV3-1 (or the pseudogene TRBV3-2), the J gene TRBJ2-3, with D perhaps matching TRBD2 (5 bases). Germline loops: CDR1 LGHDT, CDR2 YNNKEL (reference sequence). The CDR3 covers 16 residues. With 4 bases removed from V and 1 base from J, the gap between germline ends came to 15 bases. CDR3 sequence: CASSLAAGGGTDTQYF. The CDR3 region has the DNA TGTGCCAGCAGCCTCGCGGCAGGAGGCGGCACAGATACGCAGTATTTT.